One sample yielded the 27 T cell receptor beta chains listed below, sequenced in a study of cytomegalovirus exposure and HLA in healthy donors. With 60 Vbeta and 13 Jbeta primers, the PCR was carried out. The protocol was immunoSEQ multiplex PCR, while the TCRdb copy is restricted to in-frame clones and leaves out a portion. This repertoire includes about 96,000 clones. Sequenced sample: PBMCs. The receptors here all came from a woman in her twenties or thirties in good health and CMV-seronegative.

The gene calls are TRBV6-4 and TRBJ2-7, with TRBD1 matching 8 bases. Trimming removed 5 bases from V and 3 bases from J; junction bases left unmatched: 12. The CDR3 has 16 amino acids. Germline-derived CDR1 and CDR2 are MRHNA and SNTAGT. The CDR3 loop is CASSPEGAGTGYEQYF. The CDR3 DNA is TGTGCCAGCAGTCCGGAGGGGGCCGGGACAGGCTACGAGCAGTACTTC.

The chain has TRBV28 and TRBJ2-5; 8 bases align to TRBD1. Germline V gives CDR1 MDHEN, CDR2 SYDVKM. Trimming at V came to 2 bases and at J to 5 bases, leaving 1 base not matched to a gene. CDR3 length equals 13 residues. The CDR3 loop is CASSLGDRETQYF. The CDR3 DNA reads as TGTGCCAGCAGTTTAGGGGACAGGGAGACCCAGTACTTC.

For the CDR3, the DNA is TGTGCCAGCAGTGAGACGGAGCTCGATAATTCACCCCTCCACTTT. Its protein product is CASSETELDNSPLHF. The V gene is TRBV2, the J gene TRBJ1-6, with no clear D. This CDR3 spans 15 amino acids. With 3 bases removed from V and 5 bases from J, the gap between germline ends came to 11 bases. Per the germline V gene, CDR1 is SNHLY and CDR2 is FYNNEI. The whole variable domain, remainder taken from reference TRBV2 and TRBJ1-6, is EPEVTQTPSHQVTQMGQEVILRCVPISNHLYFYWYRQILGQKVEFLVSFYNNEISEKSEIFDDQFSVERPDGSNFTLKIRSTKLEDSAMYFCASSETELDNSPLHFGNGTRLTVT.

The gene calls are TRBV7-8 and TRBJ1-1; D is uncertain. Trimming removed 0 bases from V and 3 bases from J, with 11 bases in between. Germline V lookup: CDR1 SGHVS, CDR2 FQNEAQ. The CDR3 is made up of 15 amino acids. The CDR3 DNA is TGTGCCAGCAGCTTAGCGTTCAAACCGGACACTGAAGCTTTCTTT. Translation: CASSLAFKPDTEAFF.

This chain connects TRBV6-5 to TRBJ2-5; 8 nucleotides agree with TRBD2. The V and J ends lost 4 bases and 4 bases, in that order; junction bases with no gene match: 8. Germline-derived CDR1 and CDR2 are MNHEY and SVGAGI. This CDR3 comprises 15 residues. CDR3 nucleotides: TGTGCCAGCAGTTTCGGGAGCCGGGAGGGAGAGACCCAGTACTTC. It is translated as CASSFGSREGETQYF.

The J gene is TRBJ2-1, the V gene TRBV11-3; D ambiguous. The CDR3 sequence is 13 residues long. Germline assignment: CDR1 SGHNT and CDR2 YENEEA. Deletions cut 3 bases from V and 9 bases from J, with 12 bases between. This CDR3 reads CASSLTPLGEQFF. As DNA, the CDR3 is TGTGCCAGCAGCTTGACACCGTTGGGTGAGCAGTTCTTC. Full variable domain (rest looked up from reference TRBV11-3 and TRBJ2-1): EAGVVQSPRYKIIEKKQPVAFWCNPISGHNTLYWYLQNLGQGPELLIRYENEEAVDDSQLPKDRFSAERLKGVDSTLKIQPAELGDSAVYLCASSLTPLGEQFFGPGTRLTVL.

The chain has TRBV5-6 and TRBJ2-7, with D possibly matching TRBD1 (6 bases). The CDR3 is 16 residues long. Trimming removed 0 bases at V and 0 bases at J, with 13 bases between. The germline gives CDR1 SGHDT, CDR2 YYEEEE. This CDR3 reads CASSLVPDSASYEQYF. Here the CDR3 DNA reads TGTGCCAGCAGCTTGGTTCCGGACAGTGCCTCCTACGAGCAGTACTTC.

This chain joins TRBV19 and TRBJ2-2; 7 bases align to TRBD1. The CDR3 extends over 15 amino acids. V was clipped by 3 bases and J by 6 bases; unmatched bases: 7. CDR1 is LNHDA, CDR2 SQIVND, per germline (reference sequence). For the CDR3, the DNA is TGTGCCAGTAGTATTGACAGGGAAGGGGCCGGGGAGCTGTTTTTT. Translating it yields CASSIDREGAGELFF.

V and J are TRBV2 and TRBJ1-1; D is uncertain. This CDR3 has 11 amino acids. V was pared by 10 bases and J by 5 bases, with 11 bases between. Germline V lookup: CDR1 SNHLY, CDR2 FYNNEI. CDR3 DNA sequence: TGTGCCACCACCGGGTGGACTGAAGCTTTCTTT. It codes for CATTGWTEAFF.

A note on this clone: The junction does not match germline at one end; this may be a read error. J is TRBJ1-6 and V is TRBV5-1; a weak D match, TRBD1 (6 bases). The CDR3 has 9 residues. Germline loops: CDR1 SGHRS, CDR2 YFSETQ. CDR3 sequence reads: CASSSWDIW. The CDR3 DNA sequence: TGCGCCAGCAGCTCATGGGACATATGG.

The chain carries TRBV5-1 and TRBJ2-1, with 9 positions matching TRBD2. CDR3 length equals 17 residues. The ends lost 4 bases at V and 2 bases at J; junction bases unmatched: 10. Germline loops: CDR1 SGHRS, CDR2 YFSETQ. CDR3 loop: CASSQEVSGSPYNEQFF. CDR3 coding DNA: TGCGCCAGCAGCCAAGAGGTTAGCGGGAGCCCCTACAATGAGCAGTTCTTC.

The chain is built from TRBV14 and TRBJ1-1, with D perhaps matching TRBD1 (6 bases). The V gene's germline CDR1 is SGHDN and CDR2 FVKESK. The germline V and J ends were trimmed by 4 bases and 10 bases, with 19 bases remaining between them. The CDR3 has 14 amino acids. As DNA, the CDR3 is TGTGCCAGCAGCCCTCTCCCCGGGGGGCGCGGAGCTTTCTTT. Protein product: CASSPLPGGRGAFF.

This chain joins TRBV2 and TRBJ2-1, with D perhaps matching TRBD1 (5 bases). Germline V gene data show CDR1 as SNHLY and CDR2 as FYNNEI. V was clipped by 2 bases and J by 2 bases, with 13 bases between them. The CDR3 totals 16 residues. Here the CDR3 reads CASSEYPQGPYNEQFF. CDR3 in DNA: TGTGCCAGCAGTGAATATCCGCAGGGCCCCTACAATGAGCAGTTCTTC.

The V gene is TRBV20-1, the J gene TRBJ2-5; 7 positions match TRBD1. Germline V lookup: CDR1 DFQATT, CDR2 SNEGSKA (reference sequence). Unmatched junction bases numbered 2, after V lost 6 bases and J lost 4 bases. The CDR3 loop spans 11 amino acids. The CDR3 region is CSANRGETQYF. The DNA for the CDR3 is TGCAGTGCAAACAGGGGAGAGACCCAGTACTTC.

This chain joins TRBV27 and TRBJ1-5; D uncertain. The germline V gene has CDR1 MNHEY and CDR2 SMNVEV (reference sequence). V lost 5 bases, J lost 0 bases, and 11 bases lay in between. The CDR3 contains 15 residues. CDR3: CASSIGIYSNQPQHF. CDR3 bases: TGTGCCAGCAGTATCGGGATTTATAGCAATCAGCCCCAGCATTTT.

The rearrangement uses TRBV5-1 and TRBJ1-2; D remains unclear. Per the germline V gene, CDR1 is SGHRS and CDR2 is YFSETQ. V was clipped by 0 bases and J by 2 bases, with 11 bases between them. The CDR3 consists of 15 residues. The CDR3: CASSLGPVENYGYTF. CDR3 DNA sequence: TGCGCCAGCAGCTTGGGCCCAGTCGAAAACTATGGCTACACCTTC. Filled out from reference TRBV5-1 and TRBJ1-2, the complete variable domain reads KAGVTQTPRYLIKTRGQQVTLSCSPISGHRSVSWYQQTPGQGLQFLFEYFSETQRNKGNFPGRFSGRQFSNSRSEMNVSTLELGDSALYLCASSLGPVENYGYTFGSGTRLTVV.

The CDR3 bases are TGTGCCAGCAGCCAAGGGCCAGGGGTGAATGGCTACACCTTC. It codes for CASSQGPGVNGYTF. The rearrangement links TRBV4-2 to TRBJ1-2; possible D gene TRBD1, 6 bases. CDR3 length: 14 amino acids. V was cut by 1 base and J by 6 bases, with 12 bases left in between. Looked up from germline, CDR1 is LGHNA and CDR2 is YNFKEQ.

The CDR3 coding sequence is TGTGCCAGCAGCTTAGGAACAGTTAACTATGGCTACACCTTC. Its translation is CASSLGTVNYGYTF. The chain recombines TRBV11-2 with TRBJ1-2; D not certain. In germline, CDR1 is SGHAT, CDR2 FQNNGV. The germline V and J ends were trimmed by 1 base and 1 base, with 7 bases remaining between them. There are 14 residues in the CDR3. The complete variable domain, with remaining parts taken from reference TRBV11-2 and TRBJ1-2, reads EAGVAQSPRYKIIEKRQSVAFWCNPISGHATLYWYQQILGQGPKLLIQFQNNGVVDDSQLPKDRFSAERLKGVDSTLKIQPAKLEDSAVYLCASSLGTVNYGYTFGSGTRLTVV.

The V call is TRBV5-1, the J call TRBJ2-5, with 9 bases that match TRBD2. The CDR3 is 16 residues long. V shed 4 bases and J 3 bases; nucleotides not matched to a gene: 10. Germline CDR1 SGHRS, CDR2 YFSETQ. The CDR3 nucleotides are TGCGCCAGCAGCCCCGGAGAGACTAGCGGAGAAGAGACCCAGTACTTC. This sequence encodes CASSPGETSGEETQYF.

This chain links TRBV6-6 with TRBJ2-7, with 9 bases identical to TRBD2. The CDR3 sequence is 14 residues long. Germline assignment: CDR1 MNHNY and CDR2 SVGAGI (reference sequence). Unmatched junction bases numbered 9, after V lost 9 bases and J lost 3 bases. The CDR3 spells CARVQAGGNYEQYF. The DNA for the CDR3 is TGTGCCAGGGTCCAAGCGGGAGGTAACTACGAGCAGTACTTC.

This chain uses TRBV29-1 with TRBJ1-1; D is unclear. V lost 7 bases and J lost 8, with 14 bases in between. This CDR3 is built from 11 residues. CDR1 and CDR2 (germline): SQVTM, ANQGSEA. This CDR3 is CSAHRGMEAFF. In DNA, the CDR3 is TGCAGCGCTCATCGGGGTATGGAAGCTTTCTTT.

The chain joins TRBV7-9 to TRBJ1-5, with 7 bases identical to TRBD1. V lost 5 bases and J lost 1; bases outside the gene matches: 5. The V gene's germline CDR1 is SEHNR and CDR2 FQNEAQ (reference sequence). This CDR3 region has 15 residues. CDR3 sequence: CASSQGTASNQPQHF. In DNA form, the CDR3 reads TGTGCCAGCAGCCAAGGGACAGCAAGCAATCAGCCCCAGCATTTT.

DNA for the CDR3: TGCGCCAGCAGCTTGATTACAGACTCCTACGAGCAGTACTTC. Encoded protein: CASSLITDSYEQYF. This sequence joins TRBV5-1 and TRBJ2-7; D gene ambiguous. The CDR3 covers 14 residues. Germline-derived CDR1 and CDR2 are SGHRS and YFSETQ. V was clipped by 1 base and J by 0 bases, with 8 bases between them. The full variable domain, rest sourced from reference TRBV5-1 and TRBJ2-7, is KAGVTQTPRYLIKTRGQQVTLSCSPISGHRSVSWYQQTPGQGLQFLFEYFSETQRNKGNFPGRFSGRQFSNSRSEMNVSTLELGDSALYLCASSLITDSYEQYFGPGTRLTVT.

This chain joins TRBV28 and TRBJ1-1, with D possibly matching TRBD1 (5 bases). The V gene's germline CDR1 is MDHEN and CDR2 SYDVKM. The CDR3 consists of 16 residues. Trimming shortened V by 2 bases and J by 0 bases, and 13 bases separated the two germline ends. CDR3 protein: CASSLGAGGMNTEAFF. The CDR3 DNA is TGTGCCAGCAGTTTAGGGGCGGGGGGAATGAACACTGAAGCTTTCTTT.

The chain recombines TRBV7-2 with TRBJ2-3; D might be TRBD1 (6 bases). CDR1 and CDR2 (germline): SGHTA, FQGNSA. Trimming stripped 8 bases from V and 3 bases from J, with 18 bases between. The CDR3 sequence is 15 residues long. The CDR3, as DNA: TGTGCCAGCCAGAATAGCAGGGGAGTGACAGATACGCAGTATTTT. The encoded protein is CASQNSRGVTDTQYF.

V usage is TRBV19 and J usage is TRBJ2-5; D is unclear. The CDR3 runs to 13 residues. CDR1 and CDR2 from the germline V gene are LNHDA and SQIVND (reference sequence). V was cut by 3 bases and J by 2 bases, with 7 bases left in between. The CDR3 reads CASSMNSQETQYF. CDR3 sequence (DNA): TGTGCCAGTAGTATGAACAGTCAAGAGACCCAGTACTTC.

The V call is TRBV6-1, the J call TRBJ2-1; 7 nucleotides match TRBD2. After removal of 2 bases from V and 6 bases from J, the junction contained 13 bases not matched to a gene. Germline V gene data show CDR1 as MNHNS and CDR2 as SASEGT. The CDR3 extends over 17 amino acids. The DNA for the CDR3 is TGTGCCAGCAGTGAAACGACTAACGGGAGGTTTCCCAATGAGCAGTTCTTC. It is translated as CASSETTNGRFPNEQFF.